A single T cell receptor beta chain is shown here with its context. The sample comes from a study of cytomegalovirus exposure and HLA in healthy donors. PCR used 60 Vbeta primers and 13 Jbeta primers. TCRdb's copy holds only in-frame clones and misses some; the assay was immunoSEQ multiplex PCR. The table includes about 300,000 clones, just over 85% detected once. The CDR3 runs to 16 residues. CDR1 is SGDLS, CDR2 YYNGEE, per germline. The ends were cut back, 3 bases at V and 1 base at J, with 13 bases in the middle. The sequencing sample was made of PBMCs. The source of this sequence is a man aged 35-49 years in good health and CMV-seropositive. This chain uses TRBV9 with TRBJ2-2; perhaps TRBD1 as D (6 bases). The CDR3 region has the DNA TGTGCCAGCAGCGACCCCAGGGGTGGGAACACCGGGGAGCTGTTTTTT. Amino acid sequence: CASSDPRGGNTGELFF.